These T cell receptor beta chains were read from a single sample in a study of cytomegalovirus exposure and HLA in healthy donors. Clones were sequenced by immunoSEQ multiplex PCR, and TCRdb holds only the in-frame ones, with some missing. The table records tens of thousands of clones, about two thirds of them present only once. Sequences were obtained from PBMCs. Source of these receptors: an older woman in good health and CMV-seropositive. Both conserved end residues are part of each CDR3. A D gene is named only where the DNA matches it firmly. The size field is filled for only some rows; it gives once, few, many or a size class.

CDR3 | DNA | size | J | D | V
CASSLEEGYTEAFF | TGCGCCAGCAGCTTGGAGGAGGGGTACACTGAAGCTTTCTTT | - | TRBJ1-1 | - | TRBV5-1
CASSPLAESTGELFF | TGTGCCAGCAGCCCTCTAGCGGAGTCAACCGGGGAGCTGTTTTTT | - | TRBJ2-2 | TRBD2 | TRBV28
CASSDQKTGTLNTEAFF | TGTGCCAGCAGTGACCAGAAGACGGGAACATTGAACACTGAAGCTTTCTTT | - | TRBJ1-1 | - | TRBV6-1
CASSSRKTGVSNSPLHF | TGTGCCAGCAGCTCCAGAAAGACAGGGGTGAGTAATTCACCCCTCCACTTT | - | TRBJ1-6 | TRBD1 | TRBV13
CASSYSPTGPEQYF | TGTGCCAGCAGTTACTCGCCGACAGGACCCGAGCAGTACTTC | - | TRBJ2-7 | - | TRBV6-5
CASSSGGLKDSPLHF | TGTGCCAGCAGCTCGGGGGGACTAAAAGATTCACCCCTCCACTTT | - | TRBJ1-6 | - | TRBV7-2
CASGSGNTDTQYF | TGTGCCAGCGGTAGCGGGAACACAGATACGCAGTATTTT | - | TRBJ2-3 | TRBD2 | TRBV5-8
CASSLGLAASYNEQFF | TGTGCCAGCAGCTTAGGGTTAGCGGCTTCCTACAATGAGCAGTTCTTC | - | TRBJ2-1 | - | TRBV7-2
CAIGDLAGGLETQYF | TGTGCCATCGGGGACTTAGCGGGGGGGCTGGAGACCCAGTACTTC | - | TRBJ2-5 | TRBD2 | TRBV10-3
CASSRTSSYEQYF | TGTGCCAGCAGCCGGACTAGCTCCTACGAGCAGTACTTC | once | TRBJ2-7 | TRBD2 | TRBV11-2
CASKLDRESEQYF | TGTGCCAGCAAACTCGACAGGGAGAGCGAGCAGTACTTC | - | TRBJ2-7 | TRBD1 | TRBV2
CASSPRLAGGSYSYNEQFF | TGCGCCAGCAGCCCAAGACTAGCGGGGGGTTCTTACTCCTACAATGAGCAGTTCTTC | - | TRBJ2-1 | TRBD2 | TRBV5-1
CASSYHTGGRDYGYTF | TGTGCCAGCAGTTACCATACAGGGGGCAGGGACTATGGCTACACCTTC | - | TRBJ1-2 | TRBD1 | TRBV6-5
CASSRTPNQPQHF | TGTGCCAGCAGCAGGACACCGAATCAGCCCCAGCATTTT | once | TRBJ1-5 | - | TRBV6-5
CASSQGAEVHEQYF | TGCGCCAGCAGCCAAGGAGCAGAGGTACACGAGCAGTACTTC | - | TRBJ2-7 | - | TRBV4-3
CASSLATSGPYNEQFF | TGCGCCAGCAGCTTGGCCACTAGCGGGCCTTACAATGAGCAGTTCTTC | - | TRBJ2-1 | TRBD2 | TRBV5-1
CSVDLPHYGGTVFF | TGCAGCGTTGATTTACCGCATTATGGGGGCACAGTTTTCTTT | - | TRBJ1-1 | - | TRBV29-1
CASSSGQGRRGYTF | TGTGCCAGCAGCTCGGGACAGGGACGTCGTGGCTACACCTTC | - | TRBJ1-2 | TRBD1 | TRBV7-2
CASSPPSTGELFF | TGTGCCAGCTCACCACCCAGCACCGGGGAGCTGTTTTTT | - | TRBJ2-2 | - | TRBV18
CASSDLTTTNEQFF | TGTGCCAGCAGTGATCTGACTACGACAAATGAGCAGTTCTTC | - | TRBJ2-1 | - | TRBV6-4
CASSSVGEGPRNEQFF | TGTGCCAGCAGTTCCGTTGGGGAGGGCCCGAGGAATGAGCAGTTCTTC | - | TRBJ2-1 | TRBD2 | TRBV6-5
CASSQAAAGGQYEQFF | TGCGCCAGCAGCCAAGCTGCAGCGGGGGGGCAATATGAGCAGTTCTTC | medium-sized | TRBJ2-1 | TRBD2 | TRBV4-3
CASRPPGGDTDTQYF | TGTGCCAGCAGGCCGCCCGGGGGGGACACAGATACGCAGTATTTT | - | TRBJ2-3 | TRBD2 | TRBV7-2
CASSLGAGTNTEAFF | TGTGCCAGCAGCTTAGGAGCAGGAACGAACACTGAAGCTTTCTTT | - | TRBJ1-1 | - | TRBV7-6
CASSGSGEAEAFF | TGTGCCAGCAGTGGTTCCGGGGAAGCTGAAGCTTTCTTT | - | TRBJ1-1 | - | TRBV25-1
CASSLAWLAGGLYGTDTQYF | TGCGCCAGCAGCTTGGCTTGGCTAGCGGGGGGGCTTTACGGCACAGATACGCAGTATTTT | few | TRBJ2-3 | TRBD2 | TRBV5-1
CASTPGSVNYGYTF | TGTGCCAGTACCCCGGGGAGCGTCAACTATGGCTACACCTTC | - | TRBJ1-2 | - | TRBV19
CASSHQGLDTEAFF | TGCGCCAGCAGCCACCAGGGGTTGGACACTGAAGCTTTCTTT | few | TRBJ1-1 | - | TRBV4-3
CAISESPQQIPDQNQHF | TGTGCCATCAGTGAGTCTCCCCAACAGATCCCCGATCAAAACCAGCATTTT | - | TRBJ1-5 | - | TRBV10-3
CASTTGGDTGELFF | TGCGCCAGCACTACCGGGGGGGACACCGGGGAGCTGTTTTTT | - | TRBJ2-2 | TRBD2 | TRBV5-1
CASSQGRADTQYF | TGCGCCAGCAGCCAAGGTCGAGCAGATACGCAGTATTTT | - | TRBJ2-3 | - | TRBV4-3
CASSKRFWASGGVDTQYF | TGTGCCAGTTCCAAAAGGTTTTGGGCTAGCGGGGGAGTAGATACGCAGTATTTT | - | TRBJ2-3 | TRBD2 | TRBV19
CASSLDPPPRETQYF | TGTGCCAGCAGCTTAGATCCCCCCCCGAGGGAGACCCAGTACTTC | - | TRBJ2-5 | - | TRBV7-2
CASSKNRGRGYGYTF | TGTGCCAGCAGCAAGAACAGGGGCAGAGGCTATGGCTACACCTTC | - | TRBJ1-2 | TRBD1 | TRBV5-6
CASSRGTGGYTIYF | TGTGCCAGCAGTCGGGGGACAGGGGGGTACACCATATATTTT | few | TRBJ1-3 | TRBD1 | TRBV27
CASSVAAGTGGYTF | TGTGCCAGCAGCGTCGCTGCGGGTACCGGTGGCTACACCTTC | - | TRBJ1-2 | - | TRBV2
CASGRQGATGELFF | TGTGCCAGCGGACGACAGGGGGCTACCGGGGAGCTGTTTTTT | - | TRBJ2-2 | TRBD1 | TRBV27
CASSLSPNEKLFF | TGTGCCAGCAGCTTGTCTCCTAATGAAAAACTGTTTTTT | once | TRBJ1-4 | - | TRBV11-3
CASSEAGEGEAFF | TGTGCCAGCAGTGAGGCCGGGGAGGGTGAAGCTTTCTTT | - | TRBJ1-1 | - | TRBV2
CASSRPGQGTYEQYF | TGTGCCAGCAGTCGTCCGGGACAGGGGACCTACGAGCAGTACTTC | - | TRBJ2-7 | TRBD1 | TRBV6-5
CASSERPGGADTQYF | TGTGCCAGCAGTGAACGGCCGGGAGGGGCAGATACGCAGTATTTT | few | TRBJ2-3 | TRBD2 | TRBV2
CASSEWGPGDTGELFF | TGTGCCAGCAGTGAATGGGGCCCGGGGGACACCGGGGAGCTGTTTTTT | once | TRBJ2-2 | - | TRBV25-1
CASSFRGSQDTQYF | TGTGCCAGCAGTTTCCGGGGGAGTCAGGATACGCAGTATTTT | - | TRBJ2-3 | - | TRBV27
CASRSGLSTDTQYF | TGTGCCAGCAGGAGCGGGCTGAGCACAGATACGCAGTATTTT | - | TRBJ2-3 | - | TRBV2
CASSQSWLAGGGEQFF | TGTGCCAGCAGCCAATCATGGCTAGCGGGGGGGGGTGAGCAGTTCTTC | - | TRBJ2-1 | TRBD2 | TRBV4-2
CASSLSGVTYEQYF | TGTGCCAGCAGCTTATCAGGGGTCACCTACGAGCAGTACTTC | - | TRBJ2-7 | - | TRBV7-9
CASSPVLGGSANYGYTF | TGTGCCAGCTCACCAGTGTTAGGGGGCTCAGCTAACTATGGCTACACCTTC | - | TRBJ1-2 | TRBD1 | TRBV18
CASSLGGAGNTIYF | TGTGCCAGCAGCTTAGGGGGAGCTGGAAACACCATATATTTT | - | TRBJ1-3 | - | TRBV7-2
CASSQETGYEQYF | TGCGCCAGCAGCCAGGAAACAGGGTACGAGCAGTACTTC | many | TRBJ2-7 | - | TRBV4-3
CASSPPKTGVNQPQHF | TGTGCCAGCTCACCACCGAAGACAGGGGTAAATCAGCCCCAGCATTTT | - | TRBJ1-5 | TRBD1 | TRBV18
CASSYSAGNGQPQHF | TGTGCCAGCAGTTACTCGGCAGGGAACGGTCAGCCCCAGCATTTT | - | TRBJ1-5 | - | TRBV6-5
CASSPGQADNEQFF | TGTGCCAGCAGCCCAGGGCAGGCCGACAATGAGCAGTTCTTC | - | TRBJ2-1 | - | TRBV5-5
CASSQGSSGGFDEQFF | TGTGCCAGCAGCCAAGGGTCTAGCGGGGGATTTGATGAGCAGTTCTTC | - | TRBJ2-1 | TRBD2 | TRBV4-2
CASSQDRGRGFINEKLFF | TGCGCCAGCAGCCAAGATCGCGGCAGGGGATTTATAAATGAAAAACTGTTTTTT | - | TRBJ1-4 | - | TRBV4-3
CASSSKQGAGYGYTF | TGTGCCAGCAGTTCGAAACAGGGGGCGGGCTATGGCTACACCTTC | - | TRBJ1-2 | TRBD1 | TRBV6-5